This TCR beta chain was recorded in a study of blood T cell repertoires in COVID-19. Study background: Samples of COVID-19 (acute and convalescent) were obtained from the United States, Italy and Spain. PBMCs, B-cell-depleted T cells, or T cells provided the cDNA or gDNA that made up the material.

As originally analysed: Researchers report that nucleated cell counts were estimated from reference gene primer amplification. The repertoire was sequenced with immunoSEQ multiplex PCR; TCRdb's copy has only in-frame clones and lacks some. V and J calls and clone size are copied from that table; D and trimming were computed from the DNA. The table records 40,000 to 50,000 clones, about 76% of them present only once. The sequenced material came from peripheral blood. This TCR derives from a man between 65 and 85 years old with active or convalescent COVID-19.

The CDR3 DNA reads as TGTGCCAGCAGCTTCCTCCCAGGGGGCGCCTACGAGCAGTACTTC. Translating gives CASSFLPGGAYEQYF. The chain combines TRBV7-3 with TRBJ2-7; 8 nucleotides match TRBD1. Per germline, CDR1 SGHTA and CDR2 FQGTGA. The V gene end was trimmed by 3 bases and the J gene end by 2 bases; junction bases not matched to a gene: 6. The CDR3 loop spans 15 amino acids.